This TCR beta chain was sequenced for a study of T cells in Graves' hyperthyroidism and ophthalmopathy. Study at large: Peripheral blood sampling occurred at initial diagnosis, before any treatment.

CDR1 is MNHNS, CDR2 SASEGT, per germline. The CDR3 sequence is 12 residues long. The junction had 2 bases not matched to a gene; V was cut back by 10 bases and J by 4 bases. The table lists this clonotype with many counts. The antigen is undetermined. General study points: A 13 V-J signature model discriminated ophthalmopathy versus stable hyperthyroidism. Before onset, ophthalmopathy was predicted by the model a median about six months earlier.

TCR beta CDR3 sequences were amplified from RNA transcripts. The HTBI primer set was used in a first-round RT-PCR of the TCR CDR3. TCRdb analysed the multiplex PCR reads with MiXCR anew, one entry per CDR3 protein. The sample carries 300,000 to 450,000 distinct CDR3 sequences, roughly 13% recorded once. Every diagnosis used clinical symptoms, serum thyroxine and TRAb, thyroid ultrasound and orbital computed tomography. The clonotype was recovered from a woman younger than 30 with Graves' hyperthyroidism. V usage is TRBV6-1 and J usage is TRBJ2-1; 9 bases are shared with TRBD2. What was sequenced was blood. CDR3: CATLAGYNEQFF. Written as DNA, the CDR3 is TGTGCCACCCTAGCGGGATACAATGAGCAGTTCTTC.